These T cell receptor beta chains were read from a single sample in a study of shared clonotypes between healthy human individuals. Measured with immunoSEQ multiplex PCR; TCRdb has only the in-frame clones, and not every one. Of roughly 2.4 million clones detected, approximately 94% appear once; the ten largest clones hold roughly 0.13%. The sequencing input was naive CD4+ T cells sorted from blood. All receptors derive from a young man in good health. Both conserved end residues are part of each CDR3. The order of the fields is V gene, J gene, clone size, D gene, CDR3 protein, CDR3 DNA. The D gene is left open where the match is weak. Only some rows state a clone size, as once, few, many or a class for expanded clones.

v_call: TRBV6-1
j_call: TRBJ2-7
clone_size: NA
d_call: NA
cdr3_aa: CASSVPGSYEQYF
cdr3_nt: TGTGCCAGCAGTGTGCCCGGTTCCTACGAGCAGTACTTC

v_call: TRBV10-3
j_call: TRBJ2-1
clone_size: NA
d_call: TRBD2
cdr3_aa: CAISSGLAGSEQFF
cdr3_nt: TGTGCCATCAGTTCCGGACTAGCGGGCAGTGAGCAGTTCTTC

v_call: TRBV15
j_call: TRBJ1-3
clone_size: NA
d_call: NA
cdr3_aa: CATSRGDLGNTIYF
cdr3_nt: TGTGCCACCAGTCGAGGGGACCTTGGAAACACCATATATTTT

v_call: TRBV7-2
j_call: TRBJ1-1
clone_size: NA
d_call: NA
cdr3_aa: CASSSQGTGTEAFF
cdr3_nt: TGTGCCAGCAGCTCTCAGGGCACGGGCACTGAAGCTTTCTTT

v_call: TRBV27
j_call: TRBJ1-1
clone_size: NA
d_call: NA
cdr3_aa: CASSPGRGWDTEAFF
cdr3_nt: TGTGCCAGCAGTCCCGGGCGGGGCTGGGACACTGAAGCTTTCTTT

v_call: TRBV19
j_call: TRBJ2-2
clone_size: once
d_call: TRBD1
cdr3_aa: CASRSGQTNTGELFF
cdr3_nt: TGTGCCAGTAGATCGGGACAGACGAACACCGGGGAGCTGTTTTTT

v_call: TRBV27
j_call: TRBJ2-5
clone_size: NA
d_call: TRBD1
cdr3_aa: CASSWLGGVKETQYF
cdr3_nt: TGTGCCAGCAGTTGGTTAGGGGGCGTTAAGGAGACCCAGTACTTC

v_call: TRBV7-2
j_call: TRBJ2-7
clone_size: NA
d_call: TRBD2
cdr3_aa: CASSPRGLAGTRHEQYF
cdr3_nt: TGTGCCAGCAGCCCGCGGGGACTAGCGGGAACGCGACACGAGCAGTACTTC

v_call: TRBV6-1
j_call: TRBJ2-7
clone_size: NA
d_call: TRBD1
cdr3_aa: CASSERGGNDEQYF
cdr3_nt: TGTGCCAGCAGTGAAAGAGGGGGCAACGACGAGCAGTACTTC

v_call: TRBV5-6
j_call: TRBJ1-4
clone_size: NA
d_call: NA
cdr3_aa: CASAGGRNEKLFF
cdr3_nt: TGTGCCAGCGCAGGAGGACGTAATGAAAAACTGTTTTTT

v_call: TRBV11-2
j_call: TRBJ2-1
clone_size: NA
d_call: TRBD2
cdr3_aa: CASSLGPGTSGREEQFF
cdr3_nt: TGTGCCAGCAGCTTAGGACCAGGGACTAGCGGGAGGGAAGAGCAGTTCTTC

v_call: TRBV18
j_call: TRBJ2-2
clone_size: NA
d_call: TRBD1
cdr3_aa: CASSPPGGDTGELFF
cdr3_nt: TGTGCCAGCTCACCGCCAGGGGGCGACACCGGGGAGCTGTTTTTT

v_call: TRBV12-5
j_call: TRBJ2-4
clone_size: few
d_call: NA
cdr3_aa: CASAPVAAKNIQYF
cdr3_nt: TGTGCTAGTGCCCCGGTTGCAGCCAAAAACATTCAGTACTTC

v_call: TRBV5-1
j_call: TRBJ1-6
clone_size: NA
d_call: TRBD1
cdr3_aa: CASGSDRADSPLHF
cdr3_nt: TGCGCCAGCGGGTCGGACAGGGCAGATTCACCCCTCCACTTT